This entry lists 14 T cell receptor beta chains sequenced from one sample in a study of T cells expressing NK-cell markers (dated by TCRdb to 2020 to 2022). The library was built by means of 5' RACE. Sequenced on an Illumina HiSeq 2000. Once TCRdb had reprocessed the reads, it stored one entry per CDR3 protein sequence and supplied no DNA. The sample table on file contains over 150,000 distinct CDR3 sequences. The ten largest clones take up 37% of the sample. Sequencing used blood T cells: a sorted CD56 or NKG2C T cell subset, CD4+ or CD8+ T cells, or bulk PBMC T cells (not recorded which). The receptors were gathered from a woman between 45 and 65 years old in good health. Donor details come from another sample of the same person, matched by shared clones.

The chain couples TRBV11-2 to TRBJ2-1; no DNA is available, so the TRBD2 call from TCRdb remains unchecked. The CDR3 sequence is 14 residues long. Germline V lookup: CDR1 SGHAT, CDR2 FQNNGV. CDR3 in amino acids: CASRISGGYNEQFF.

The CDR3 protein is CASSQSVASGFIEQFF. V is TRBV14 and J is TRBJ2-1; TCRdb's assignment of TRBD2 cannot be checked, as there is no DNA. The CDR3 runs 16 residues. The V gene's germline CDR1 is SGHDN and CDR2 FVKESK.

J is TRBJ1-4 and V is TRBV7-2. The germline gives CDR1 SGHTA, CDR2 FQGNSA. CDR3 length: 13 residues. This CDR3 reads CASSLSLNEKLFF.

The rearrangement joins TRBV19 to TRBJ1-1; the D call from TCRdb, TRBD1, cannot be confirmed without DNA. The CDR3 has 13 residues. Germline CDR1 and CDR2: LNHDA and SQIVND (reference sequence). The CDR3 here is CASSPGRGSEAFF. Full variable domain (missing parts from reference TRBV19 and TRBJ1-1): DGGITQSPKYLFRKEGQNVTLSCEQNLNHDAMYWYRQDPGQGLRLIYYSQIVNDFQKGDIAEGYSVSREKKESFPLTVTSAQKNPTAFYLCASSPGRGSEAFFGQGTRLTVV.

The rearrangement links TRBV7-9 to TRBJ2-1; no DNA is available, so the TRBD1 call from TCRdb remains unchecked. This CDR3 contains 13 residues. From germline, CDR1 is SEHNR and CDR2 FQNEAQ (reference sequence). CDR3 residues: CASSVTGTNEQFF. Drawing the rest from reference TRBV7-9 and TRBJ2-1, the complete variable domain is DTGVSQNPRHKITKRGQNVTFRCDPISEHNRLYWYRQTLGQGPEFLTYFQNEAQLEKSRLLSDRFSAERPKGSFSTLEIQRTEQGDSAMYLCASSVTGTNEQFFGPGTRLTVL.

This chain uses TRBV11-2 with TRBJ2-5; checking the TCRdb D call of TRBD2 is not possible without DNA. The germline V gene encodes CDR1 SGHAT and CDR2 FQNNGV. CDR3 length equals 15 residues. CDR3 region: CASSLGREGGETQYF.

This chain joins TRBV4-1 and TRBJ1-2; TCRdb's D gene call, TRBD1, goes unchecked for lack of DNA. The CDR3 spans 17 residues. From germline, CDR1 is MGHRA and CDR2 YSYEKL. CDR3 region: CASSRREGSGGDYGYTF.

The chain recombines TRBV5-1 with TRBJ1-1; TCRdb outputs TRBD1, but without DNA this stays unchecked. Germline values: CDR1 SGHRS, CDR2 YFSETQ. This CDR3 contains 14 residues. The CDR3 loop is CASSPGWGGTEAFF. The full variable domain, with the rest looked up from reference TRBV5-1 and TRBJ1-1, is KAGVTQTPRYLIKTRGQQVTLSCSPISGHRSVSWYQQTPGQGLQFLFEYFSETQRNKGNFPGRFSGRQFSNSRSEMNVSTLELGDSALYLCASSPGWGGTEAFFGQGTRLTVV.

This chain's CDR3 is CASTSGWSQGARMEAFF. The rearrangement links TRBV5-1 to TRBJ1-1; TCRdb's D gene call, TRBD1, goes unchecked for lack of DNA. The CDR3 runs 17 residues. Per germline, CDR1 SGHRS and CDR2 YFSETQ.

The genes are TRBV25-1 and TRBJ2-5; TCRdb calls TRBD2, which cannot be checked without DNA. CDR1 is MGHDK and CDR2 is SYGVNS in the germline V gene. The CDR3 consists of 15 residues. The CDR3 region is CASSEGGTSWETQYF.

V is TRBV19 and J is TRBJ2-1; no DNA is available, so the TRBD2 call from TCRdb remains unchecked. The germline CDR1 and CDR2 sequences are LNHDA and SQIVND (reference sequence). This CDR3 is built from 18 residues. Here the CDR3 reads CASSTTGLAGPQGVEQFF. Full variable domain (missing parts from reference TRBV19 and TRBJ2-1): DGGITQSPKYLFRKEGQNVTLSCEQNLNHDAMYWYRQDPGQGLRLIYYSQIVNDFQKGDIAEGYSVSREKKESFPLTVTSAQKNPTAFYLCASSTTGLAGPQGVEQFFGPGTRLTVL.

The V gene is TRBV4-1, the J gene TRBJ1-1; lacking DNA, the TRBD1 call made by TCRdb goes unchecked. Per germline, CDR1 MGHRA and CDR2 YSYEKL. The CDR3 consists of 15 residues. The CDR3 reads CASSHATGGRLEAFF.

The chain links TRBV27 to TRBJ2-3; TCRdb gives TRBD2 as the D gene, but with no DNA this cannot be confirmed. CDR3 length: 16 residues. CDR1 MNHEY and CDR2 SMNVEV come from the germline V gene (reference sequence). Here the CDR3 reads CASSFQRAGSTDTQYF.

The chain has TRBV6-5 and TRBJ2-2; TCRdb's D call of TRBD2 is untestable without DNA. CDR1 MNHEY and CDR2 SVGAGI come from the germline V gene. The CDR3 is 14 amino acids. The CDR3 region is CASSYSGSAGELFF.